This TCR beta chain was recorded in a study of T-cell reconstitution after alpha-beta-depleted transplantation in children. There are many counts of this clonotype. V was cut by 0 bases and J by 7 bases, with 13 bases left in between. The CDR3 consists of 15 residues. CDR1 is MGHRA and CDR2 is YSYEKL in the germline V gene. The TCRbeta library incorporated unique molecular identifiers. Each CDR3 protein is one row after TCRdb ran MiXCR on the PCR reads. The data contain about 460,000 distinct CDR3 sequences, about 11% of them seen just once; the ten biggest clones take up 2%. The sequence derives from a child aged 2-15 years with inherited bone marrow failure, due to receive a stem cell transplant. Source: PBMCs, taken before TCRalphabeta/CD19-depleted stem cell transplant. The chain has TRBV4-1 and TRBJ2-1; D may be TRBD2 (6 bases). CDR3 amino acids: CASSQDGSMWNEQFF. CDR3 DNA: TGCGCCAGCAGCCAAGACGGGAGCATGTGGAATGAGCAGTTCTTC.